The 10 T cell receptor beta chains in this list originate from one sample, sequenced in a study of T cell repertoires in cytomegalovirus infection. TCRdb independently ran MiXCR on the reads; one entry per CDR3 protein. The profile shows roughly 720,000 distinct CDR3 sequences, roughly 36% of them singletons. Sequencing was done on a sample of PBMCs. The receptors derive from a human donor in good health (CMV status not recorded). Some clones in this sample may be carry-over from other donors' samples.

The chain combines TRBV5-6 with TRBJ1-5; D is perhaps TRBD1 (6 bases). Germline CDR1 reads SGHDT; CDR2 reads YYEEEE. This CDR3 spans 15 amino acids. Trimming took off 1 base at V and 0 bases at J, with 8 bases between the two ends. CDR3 in amino acids: CASSLRGISNQPQHF. The CDR3 DNA reads TGTGCCAGCAGCTTGAGGGGGATTAGCAATCAGCCCCAGCATTTT. The variable domain in full, with the rest retrieved from reference TRBV5-6 and TRBJ1-5, is DAGVTQSPTHLIKTRGQQVTLRCSPKSGHDTVSWYQQALGQGPQFIFQYYEEEERQRGNFPDRFSGHQFPNYSSELNVNALLLGDSALYLCASSLRGISNQPQHFGDGTRLSIL.

This clonotype occurred a few times. The rearrangement uses TRBV12-3 or TRBV12-4 and TRBJ1-5, with TRBD1 identical over 11 bases. The trim removed 5 bases at V and 7 bases at J, leaving 10 bases unmatched. CDR3 length: 16 residues. The CDR3 is CASSAIGQGAGQPQHF. The CDR3 DNA is TGTGCCAGCAGTGCGATCGGACAGGGGGCCGGGCAGCCCCAGCATTTT.

This clonotype was seen only a few times. The V gene is TRBV7-6, the J gene TRBJ2-3; D possibly corresponds to TRBD1 (6 bases). CDR3 size: 15 residues. Germline-derived CDR1 and CDR2 are SGHVS and FNYEAQ. V lost 3 bases to trimming and J lost 0 bases, with 10 bases between them. The CDR3 protein is CASSFIQGSTDTQYF. CDR3 nucleotide sequence: TGTGCCAGCAGCTTCATCCAGGGGAGCACAGATACGCAGTATTTT.

The V gene is TRBV2, the J gene TRBJ1-2, with D tentatively TRBD1 (6 bases). Between the trimmed V and J ends, which lost 5 bases and 2 bases, there was a span of 15 bases. The CDR3 sequence is 15 residues long. Germline lookup yields CDR1 SNHLY and CDR2 FYNNEI. This CDR3 is CASSLTGNRNYGYTF. CDR3 sequence (DNA): TGTGCCAGCAGTCTTACAGGGAATAGGAACTATGGCTACACCTTC.

The V gene is TRBV29-1, the J gene TRBJ2-7; D gene ambiguous. V was trimmed by 2 bases and J by 0 bases, leaving 8 bases between them. The CDR3 sequence is 13 residues long. Germline values: CDR1 SQVTM, CDR2 ANQGSEA. CDR3 bases: TGCAGCGTTGAAAGTCCGGGCTCCTACGAGCAGTACTTC. Translation: CSVESPGSYEQYF.

V and J are TRBV6-2 or TRBV6-3 and TRBJ2-1; TRBD2 might be the D (5 bases). V was shortened by 1 base and J by 6 bases, with 13 bases between the two germline ends. This CDR3 region has 15 residues. Germline V CDR1 and CDR2: MNHEY, SVGEGT. CDR3 amino acids: CASSYFVGEGNEQFF. CDR3 DNA: TGTGCCAGCAGTTACTTTGTGGGAGAGGGCAATGAGCAGTTCTTC.

This chain uses TRBV6-6 with TRBJ2-7; no reliable D call. This CDR3 region has 12 residues. Looked up from germline, CDR1 is MNHNY and CDR2 is SVGAGI (reference sequence). Trimming removed 5 bases from V and 5 bases from J, with 10 bases in between. The CDR3 region has the DNA TGTGCCAGCAGTAACCCCAATAACGAGCAGTACTTC. Amino acids: CASSNPNNEQYF.

This chain connects TRBV19 to TRBJ1-2, with 9 bases lining up with TRBD1. The germline V gene encodes CDR1 LNHDA and CDR2 SQIVND (reference sequence). The CDR3 has 14 residues. The V gene end was trimmed by 1 base and the J gene end by 5 bases; junction bases not matched to a gene: 2. CDR3 residues: CASSIVGTGYGYTF. The CDR3 region has the DNA TGTGCCAGTAGTATAGTCGGGACAGGGTATGGCTACACCTTC.

This clonotype was counted only a few times. V gene TRBV7-2 combines with J gene TRBJ2-5; 7 bases line up with TRBD1. CDR1 and CDR2 from the germline V gene are SGHTA and FQGNSA. This CDR3 has 19 residues. V gave up 0 bases and J gave up 6 bases; unmatched junction bases: 19. The CDR3 region is CASSLADLGRRQGQKTQYF. The CDR3 nucleotides are TGTGCCAGCAGCTTAGCGGACCTAGGCCGCCGACAGGGCCAGAAGACCCAGTACTTC.

The V call is TRBV6-6, the J call TRBJ1-3; D perhaps matches TRBD1 (5 bases). The germline V gene encodes CDR1 MNHNY and CDR2 SVGAGI (reference sequence). The CDR3 runs to 15 residues. The V and J ends lost 6 bases and 6 bases respectively, with 18 bases between them. CDR3 amino acids: CASRLDTGGVNTIYF. The CDR3 nucleotides read TGTGCCAGCAGACTCGACACGGGGGGTGTAAACACCATATATTTT.